This is a list of T cell receptor beta chains from one sample in a study of cytomegalovirus exposure and HLA in healthy donors. Profiling relied on immunoSEQ multiplex PCR, and the TCRdb table lists in-frame clones only, not all of them. Seen here are over 100,000 clones, around four fifths observed once, and the top ten hold 5.5% to 8%. The sample taken for sequencing was PBMCs. These receptors came from a male donor in good health and CMV-seronegative. Both conserved end residues are part of each CDR3. A D gene is named only where the DNA matches it firmly. Clone size is shown for a subset of rows, as once, few, many or a class of expanded clone.

d_gene: .; abundance: .; v_gene: TRBV7-2; j_gene: TRBJ1-1; CDR3nt: TGTGCCAGCAGCCCAGGACACGCGAACACTGAAGCTTTCTTT; CDR3aa: CASSPGHANTEAFF
d_gene: .; abundance: .; v_gene: TRBV30; j_gene: TRBJ1-3; CDR3nt: TGTGCCTGGGGTTTGAGCTCTGGAAACACCATATATTTT; CDR3aa: CAWGLSSGNTIYF
d_gene: .; abundance: .; v_gene: TRBV9; j_gene: TRBJ1-1; CDR3nt: TGTGCCAGCAGGCCCGGACTAACGAACACTGAAGCTTTCTTT; CDR3aa: CASRPGLTNTEAFF
d_gene: TRBD1; abundance: .; v_gene: TRBV15; j_gene: TRBJ2-7; CDR3nt: TGTGCCACCAGCGGGGACAGGGGCGGCTCCTACGAGCAGTACTTC; CDR3aa: CATSGDRGGSYEQYF
d_gene: TRBD2; abundance: .; v_gene: TRBV7-9; j_gene: TRBJ2-3; CDR3nt: TGTTCCAGCAAAGCGGGAGCTTTAGATACGCAGTATTTT; CDR3aa: CSSKAGALDTQYF
d_gene: TRBD2; abundance: .; v_gene: TRBV7-2; j_gene: TRBJ2-5; CDR3nt: TGTGCCAGCAGCTTGGACGGGGGGGCCCAAGAGACCCAGTACTTC; CDR3aa: CASSLDGGAQETQYF
d_gene: .; abundance: once; v_gene: TRBV29-1; j_gene: TRBJ1-2; CDR3nt: TGCAGCTTCATGGGCCAGGGCAATTATGGCTACACCTTC; CDR3aa: CSFMGQGNYGYTF
d_gene: .; abundance: .; v_gene: TRBV28; j_gene: TRBJ2-7; CDR3nt: TGTGCCAGCACCATTGCCAGGGCAAGCTCCTACGAGCAGTACTTC; CDR3aa: CASTIARASSYEQYF
d_gene: .; abundance: .; v_gene: TRBV18; j_gene: TRBJ2-7; CDR3nt: TGTGCCAGCTCACCCCCCGAGGTAGGGAGACACGAGCAGTACTTC; CDR3aa: CASSPPEVGRHEQYF
d_gene: TRBD2; abundance: .; v_gene: TRBV19; j_gene: TRBJ2-1; CDR3nt: TGTGCCAGTAGTAAGACTAGCGGATACTACAATGAGCAGTTCTTC; CDR3aa: CASSKTSGYYNEQFF
d_gene: .; abundance: few; v_gene: TRBV13; j_gene: TRBJ1-1; CDR3nt: TGTGCCAGCAGCAAGGGGGTGAACACTGAAGCTTTCTTT; CDR3aa: CASSKGVNTEAFF
d_gene: .; abundance: .; v_gene: TRBV27; j_gene: TRBJ1-2; CDR3nt: TGTGCCAGCAGTCCTATACCCCTTGGAGGTAACTATGGCTACACCTTC; CDR3aa: CASSPIPLGGNYGYTF
d_gene: .; abundance: .; v_gene: TRBV6-1; j_gene: TRBJ2-1; CDR3nt: TGTGCCAGCCGAGAGCGCAGCTCCTACAATGAGCAGTTCTTC; CDR3aa: CASRERSSYNEQFF
d_gene: .; abundance: .; v_gene: TRBV4-1; j_gene: TRBJ2-7; CDR3nt: TGCGCCAGCAGCTCTGGAACAGGGAGCCACGAGCAGTACTTC; CDR3aa: CASSSGTGSHEQYF
d_gene: .; abundance: .; v_gene: TRBV9; j_gene: TRBJ2-2; CDR3nt: TGTGCCAGCAGCGTAGCGGGCGGGGAGCTGTTTTTT; CDR3aa: CASSVAGGELFF
d_gene: TRBD1; abundance: once; v_gene: TRBV7-2; j_gene: TRBJ1-2; CDR3nt: TGTGCCAGCAGCTCGGACAGGGATTCCCACTATGGCTACACCTTC; CDR3aa: CASSSDRDSHYGYTF